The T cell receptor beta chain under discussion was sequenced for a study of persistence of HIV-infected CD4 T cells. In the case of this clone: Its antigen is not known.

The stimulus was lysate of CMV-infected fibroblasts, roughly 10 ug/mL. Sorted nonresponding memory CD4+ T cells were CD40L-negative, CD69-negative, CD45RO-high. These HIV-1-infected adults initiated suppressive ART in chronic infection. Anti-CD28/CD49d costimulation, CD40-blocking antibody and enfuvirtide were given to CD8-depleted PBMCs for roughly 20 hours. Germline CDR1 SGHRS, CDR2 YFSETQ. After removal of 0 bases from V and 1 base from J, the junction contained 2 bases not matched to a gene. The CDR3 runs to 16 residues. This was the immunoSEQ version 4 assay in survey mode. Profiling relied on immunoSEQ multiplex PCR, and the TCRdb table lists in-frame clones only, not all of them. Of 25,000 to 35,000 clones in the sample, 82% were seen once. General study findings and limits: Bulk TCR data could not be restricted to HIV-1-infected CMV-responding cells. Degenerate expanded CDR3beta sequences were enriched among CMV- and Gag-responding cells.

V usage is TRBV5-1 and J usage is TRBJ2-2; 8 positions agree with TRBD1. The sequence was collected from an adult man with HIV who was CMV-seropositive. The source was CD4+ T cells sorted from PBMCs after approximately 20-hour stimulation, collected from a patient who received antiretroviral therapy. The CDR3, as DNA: TGCGCCAGCAGCTTGGGGGACAGGATGAACACCGGGGAGCTGTTTTTT. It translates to CASSLGDRMNTGELFF. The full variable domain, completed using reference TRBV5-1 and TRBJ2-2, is KAGVTQTPRYLIKTRGQQVTLSCSPISGHRSVSWYQQTPGQGLQFLFEYFSETQRNKGNFPGRFSGRQFSNSRSEMNVSTLELGDSALYLCASSLGDRMNTGELFFGEGSRLTVL.